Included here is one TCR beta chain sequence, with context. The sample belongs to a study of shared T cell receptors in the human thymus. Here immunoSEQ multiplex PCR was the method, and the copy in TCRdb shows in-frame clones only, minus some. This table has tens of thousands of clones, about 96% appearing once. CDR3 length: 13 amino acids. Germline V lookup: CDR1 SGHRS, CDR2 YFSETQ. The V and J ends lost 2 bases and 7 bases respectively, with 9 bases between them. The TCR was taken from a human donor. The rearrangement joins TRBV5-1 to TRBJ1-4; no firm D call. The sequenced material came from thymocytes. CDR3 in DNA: TGCGCCAGCAGCTTCCGGCGGGGTGAAAAACTGTTTTTT. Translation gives CASSFRRGEKLFF.